Listed below are T cell receptor beta chains from one sample, sequenced in a study of cytomegalovirus exposure and HLA in healthy donors. Clones were sequenced by immunoSEQ multiplex PCR, and TCRdb holds only the in-frame ones, with some missing. The sample lists approximately 150,000 clones, about four fifths seen once, with roughly 7.3% in the top ten. Material: PBMCs. Source of these receptors: a male donor in good health and CMV-seropositive. The CDR3 runs from the conserved cysteine through the conserved F or W. D genes are given only for firm matches. Clone sizes are given selectively: once, few, many, or a class where the clone is expanded.

J gene: TRBJ2-1; V gene: TRBV2; clone size: few; D gene: TRBD1; CDR3 DNA: TGTGCCAGCAGTGGGACAGGGGGGCATGAGCAGTTCTTC; CDR3 protein: CASSGTGGHEQFF
J gene: TRBJ1-5; V gene: TRBV7-8; clone size: once; D gene: TRBD1; CDR3 DNA: TGTGCCAGCAGCCTAGAGGGGGACAGGGGCCGCCAGCCCCAGCATTTT; CDR3 protein: CASSLEGDRGRQPQHF
J gene: TRBJ2-5; V gene: TRBV5-1; clone size: .; D gene: TRBD2; CDR3 DNA: TGCGCCAGCAGCTTGGGACTAGCGGGGGACTACCAAGAGACCCAGTACTTC; CDR3 protein: CASSLGLAGDYQETQYF
J gene: TRBJ1-2; V gene: TRBV6-5; clone size: .; D gene: .; CDR3 DNA: TGTGCCACCCGGACAGCAGCCTACTATGGCTACACCTTC; CDR3 protein: CATRTAAYYGYTF
J gene: TRBJ1-1; V gene: TRBV18; clone size: .; D gene: .; CDR3 DNA: TGTGCCAGCTCACCGCGCACAGGCCAGACGAACACTGAAGCTTTCTTT; CDR3 protein: CASSPRTGQTNTEAFF
J gene: TRBJ2-5; V gene: TRBV7-3; clone size: .; D gene: .; CDR3 DNA: TGTGCCAGCAGCACCCAAGGCAGGGCCCCCCAAGAGACCCAGTACTTC; CDR3 protein: CASSTQGRAPQETQYF
J gene: TRBJ2-1; V gene: TRBV5-1; clone size: .; D gene: TRBD2; CDR3 DNA: TGCGCCAGCGCTCCGGGACTAGCGTCGGATGAGCAGTTCTTC; CDR3 protein: CASAPGLASDEQFF
J gene: TRBJ1-2; V gene: TRBV5-4; clone size: .; D gene: .; CDR3 DNA: TGTGCCAGCAGCCCCCAGGGGCGAGTAGGCTATGGCTACACCTTC; CDR3 protein: CASSPQGRVGYGYTF
J gene: TRBJ2-6; V gene: TRBV7-9; clone size: .; D gene: TRBD1; CDR3 DNA: TGTTCCAGCAGCTCCAGGAGGACAGGGGCGGCTGGGGCCAACGTCCTGACTTTC; CDR3 protein: CSSSSRRTGAAGANVLTF
J gene: TRBJ1-1; V gene: TRBV30; clone size: .; D gene: .; CDR3 DNA: TGTGCCTGGGGACATACGAACACTGAAGCTTTCTTT; CDR3 protein: CAWGHTNTEAFF
J gene: TRBJ1-2; V gene: TRBV9; clone size: .; D gene: TRBD1; CDR3 DNA: TGTGCCAGCAGCGTAGCTGGAACAGGGGACCTAGCTAACTATGGCTACACCTTC; CDR3 protein: CASSVAGTGDLANYGYTF
J gene: TRBJ1-5; V gene: TRBV30; clone size: .; D gene: .; CDR3 DNA: TGTGCCTGGAGTGGGGACAACGGGGCGGTTGCCCAGCATTTT; CDR3 protein: CAWSGDNGAVAQHF
J gene: TRBJ2-2; V gene: TRBV9; clone size: .; D gene: .; CDR3 DNA: TGTGCCAGCAGCGCCGGGGGTAAGGGCGGGGAGCTGTTTTTT; CDR3 protein: CASSAGGKGGELFF
J gene: TRBJ2-3; V gene: TRBV7-2; clone size: .; D gene: TRBD1; CDR3 DNA: TGTGCCAGCAGCTTAGTTGGGACAGGTAGCACAGATACGCAGTATTTT; CDR3 protein: CASSLVGTGSTDTQYF
J gene: TRBJ1-1; V gene: TRBV7-9; clone size: .; D gene: TRBD1; CDR3 DNA: TGTGCCAGCAGCTTCGACAGGGTGAACACTGAAGCTTTCTTT; CDR3 protein: CASSFDRVNTEAFF
J gene: TRBJ2-1; V gene: TRBV10-3; clone size: few; D gene: .; CDR3 DNA: TGTGCCATCAGCTTGAGGGCCTCCTACAATGAGCAGTTCTTC; CDR3 protein: CAISLRASYNEQFF
J gene: TRBJ2-1; V gene: TRBV5-4; clone size: .; D gene: TRBD2; CDR3 DNA: TGTGCCAGCAGCCGTAGCGGGGTGGCTTACAATGAGCAGTTCTTC; CDR3 protein: CASSRSGVAYNEQFF
J gene: TRBJ2-1; V gene: TRBV6-1; clone size: .; D gene: TRBD1; CDR3 DNA: TGTGCCAGCGGTAATCTCGCAGGGGGATTCAATGAGCAGTTCTTC; CDR3 protein: CASGNLAGGFNEQFF
J gene: TRBJ2-1; V gene: TRBV5-8; clone size: once; D gene: TRBD1; CDR3 DNA: TGTGCCAGCAGCTTGTACAGGGGGCAGTACAATGAGCAGTTCTTC; CDR3 protein: CASSLYRGQYNEQFF
J gene: TRBJ2-5; V gene: TRBV7-8; clone size: .; D gene: TRBD2; CDR3 DNA: TGTGCCAGCAGCTCCCAGACTAGCGGAGTCAAAGAGACCCAGTACTTC; CDR3 protein: CASSSQTSGVKETQYF
J gene: TRBJ1-2; V gene: TRBV25-1; clone size: few; D gene: TRBD1; CDR3 DNA: TGTGCCAGCAGTGAAGACACAGGGGCCCACTATGGCTACACCTTC; CDR3 protein: CASSEDTGAHYGYTF
J gene: TRBJ2-3; V gene: TRBV7-8; clone size: .; D gene: .; CDR3 DNA: TGTGCCAGCAGCTTAAGGGCGGGGGCCGTAAGCACAGATACGCAGTATTTT; CDR3 protein: CASSLRAGAVSTDTQYF
J gene: TRBJ1-5; V gene: TRBV6-5; clone size: .; D gene: .; CDR3 DNA: TGTGCCAGCTCCCGGGACACAATTCATCAGCCCCAGCATTTT; CDR3 protein: CASSRDTIHQPQHF
J gene: TRBJ2-1; V gene: TRBV2; clone size: .; D gene: .; CDR3 DNA: TGTGCCAGCAGTGAACTGGGCGTGTACCCAGACAATGAGCAGTTCTTC; CDR3 protein: CASSELGVYPDNEQFF
J gene: TRBJ2-1; V gene: TRBV9; clone size: .; D gene: TRBD2; CDR3 DNA: TGTGCCAGCAGTGTGAGCGGGGCGACCTACAATGAGCAGTTCTTC; CDR3 protein: CASSVSGATYNEQFF
J gene: TRBJ1-5; V gene: TRBV4-1; clone size: once; D gene: .; CDR3 DNA: TGCGCCAGCAGCGGGGAGGGCTATCAGCCCCAGCATTTT; CDR3 protein: CASSGEGYQPQHF
J gene: TRBJ1-1; V gene: TRBV9; clone size: .; D gene: TRBD1; CDR3 DNA: TGTGCCAGCAGCGTAGAGGGGGCGTCGAACACTGAAGCTTTCTTT; CDR3 protein: CASSVEGASNTEAFF
J gene: TRBJ2-1; V gene: TRBV7-3; clone size: .; D gene: .; CDR3 DNA: TGTGCCAGCAGCTCACTTCCGGGGAGCTCCTACAATGAGCAGTTCTTC; CDR3 protein: CASSSLPGSSYNEQFF